This T cell receptor (beta chain) was obtained from a study of cytomegalovirus exposure and HLA in healthy donors. Germline V gene sequence: CDR1 MNHEY, CDR2 SVGAGI. With 0 bases clipped from V and 7 bases from J, the junction kept 6 bases outside the gene matches. This CDR3 is 16 amino acids long. With 60 Vbeta and 13 Jbeta primers, the PCR was carried out. TCRdb's table, derived via immunoSEQ multiplex PCR, lists solely in-frame clones and lacks some. Among approximately 290,000 clones listed, roughly 80% were seen once. This clone was recorded a few times. This receptor was taken from a girl aged 2 to 9 in good health and CMV-seronegative. The J gene is TRBJ1-6, the V gene TRBV6-5, with 7 bases aligning to TRBD1. Sequences were obtained from PBMCs. The DNA of the CDR3 is TGTGCCAGCAGTTACTCGGCTAAGACAGGGAATTCACCCCTCCACTTT. It yields the protein CASSYSAKTGNSPLHF.